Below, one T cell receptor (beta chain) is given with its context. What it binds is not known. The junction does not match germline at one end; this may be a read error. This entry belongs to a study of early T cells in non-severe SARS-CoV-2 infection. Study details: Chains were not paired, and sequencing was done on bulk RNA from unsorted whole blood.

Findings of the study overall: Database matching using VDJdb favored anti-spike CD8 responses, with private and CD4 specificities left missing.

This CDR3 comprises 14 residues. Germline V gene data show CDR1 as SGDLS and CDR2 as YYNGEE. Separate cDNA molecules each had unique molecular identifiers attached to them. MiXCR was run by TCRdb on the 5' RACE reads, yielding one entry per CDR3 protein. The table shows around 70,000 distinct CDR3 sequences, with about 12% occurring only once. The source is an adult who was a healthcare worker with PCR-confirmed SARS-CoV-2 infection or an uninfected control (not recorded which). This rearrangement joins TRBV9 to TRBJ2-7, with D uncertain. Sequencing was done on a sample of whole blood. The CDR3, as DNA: TGTGCCAGCAGCGTAGGGAACAGACCCTACGAGCAGCACTTC. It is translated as CASSVGNRPYEQHF.